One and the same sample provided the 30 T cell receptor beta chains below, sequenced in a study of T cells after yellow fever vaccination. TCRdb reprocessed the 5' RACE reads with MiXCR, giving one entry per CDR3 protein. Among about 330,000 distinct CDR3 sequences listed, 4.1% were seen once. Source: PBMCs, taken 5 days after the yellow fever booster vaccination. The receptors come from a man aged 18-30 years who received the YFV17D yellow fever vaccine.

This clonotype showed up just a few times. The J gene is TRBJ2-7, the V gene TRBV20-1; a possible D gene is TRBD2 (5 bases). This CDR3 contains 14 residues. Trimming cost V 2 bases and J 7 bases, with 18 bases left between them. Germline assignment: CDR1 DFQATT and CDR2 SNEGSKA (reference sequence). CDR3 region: CSARTRVGSGEQYF. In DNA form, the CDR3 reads TGCAGTGCTAGAACCCGGGTAGGGAGCGGTGAGCAGTACTTC.

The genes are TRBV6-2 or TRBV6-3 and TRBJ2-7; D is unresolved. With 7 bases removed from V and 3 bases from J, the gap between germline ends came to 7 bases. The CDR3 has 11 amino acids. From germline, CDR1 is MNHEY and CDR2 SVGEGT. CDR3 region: CASTMDYEQYF. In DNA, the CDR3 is TGTGCCAGCACCATGGACTACGAGCAGTACTTC.

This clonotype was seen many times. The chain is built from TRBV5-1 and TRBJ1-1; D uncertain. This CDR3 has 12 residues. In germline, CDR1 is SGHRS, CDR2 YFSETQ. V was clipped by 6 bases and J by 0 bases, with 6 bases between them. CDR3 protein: CASKAMNTEAFF. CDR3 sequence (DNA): TGCGCCAGCAAAGCCATGAACACTGAAGCTTTCTTT.

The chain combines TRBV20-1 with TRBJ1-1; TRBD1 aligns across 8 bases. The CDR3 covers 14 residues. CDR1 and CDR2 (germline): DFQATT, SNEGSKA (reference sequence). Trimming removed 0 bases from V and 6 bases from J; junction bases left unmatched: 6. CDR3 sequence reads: CSARERGTGSEAFF. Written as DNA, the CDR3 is TGCAGTGCTAGAGAAAGGGGGACAGGATCTGAAGCTTTCTTT.

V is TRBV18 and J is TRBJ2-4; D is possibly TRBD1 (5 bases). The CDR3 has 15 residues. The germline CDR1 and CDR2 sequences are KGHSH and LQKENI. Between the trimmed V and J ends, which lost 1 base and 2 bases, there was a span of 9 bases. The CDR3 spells CASSPQAGSKNIQYF. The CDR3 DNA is TGTGCCAGCTCACCACAAGCAGGGTCCAAAAACATTCAGTACTTC.

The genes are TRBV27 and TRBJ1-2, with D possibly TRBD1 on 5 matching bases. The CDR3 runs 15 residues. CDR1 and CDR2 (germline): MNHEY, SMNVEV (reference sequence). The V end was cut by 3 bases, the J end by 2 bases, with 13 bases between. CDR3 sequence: CASSFRGALNYGYTF. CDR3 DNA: TGTGCCAGCAGTTTTCGCGGGGCCCTGAACTATGGCTACACCTTC.

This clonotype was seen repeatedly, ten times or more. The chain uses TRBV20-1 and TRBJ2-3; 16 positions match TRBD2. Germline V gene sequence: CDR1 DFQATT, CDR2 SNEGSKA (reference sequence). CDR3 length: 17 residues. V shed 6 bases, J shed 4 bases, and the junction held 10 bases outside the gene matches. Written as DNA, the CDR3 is TGCAGTGCAAACTCCGGGACTAGCGGGGGGGCTTCAGATACGCAGTATTTT. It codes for CSANSGTSGGASDTQYF.

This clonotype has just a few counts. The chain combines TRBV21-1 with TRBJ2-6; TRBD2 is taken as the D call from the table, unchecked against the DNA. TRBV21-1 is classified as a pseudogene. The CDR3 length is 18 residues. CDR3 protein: CASSRRRVLCSGANVLTF. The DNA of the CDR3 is TGTGCCAGCAGCAGAAGAAGGGTCCTATGCTCTGGGGCCAACGTCCTGACTTTC.

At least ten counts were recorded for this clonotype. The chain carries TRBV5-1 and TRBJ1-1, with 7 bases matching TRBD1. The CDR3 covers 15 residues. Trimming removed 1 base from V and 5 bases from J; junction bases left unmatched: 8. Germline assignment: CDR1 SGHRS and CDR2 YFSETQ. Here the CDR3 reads CASSLTGARGTEAFF. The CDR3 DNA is TGCGCCAGCAGCTTGACAGGGGCCCGGGGAACTGAAGCTTTCTTT.

The CDR3 is CASSLGTRGDTQYF. The CDR3 DNA reads as TGCGCCAGCAGCTTGGGGACGCGGGGCGATACGCAGTATTTT. V and J are TRBV5-1 and TRBJ2-3, with a tentative D call TRBD2 (6 bases). The CDR3 is 14 amino acids. Looked up from germline, CDR1 is SGHRS and CDR2 is YFSETQ. Trimming left V 0 bases short and J 6 bases short, with 11 bases between.

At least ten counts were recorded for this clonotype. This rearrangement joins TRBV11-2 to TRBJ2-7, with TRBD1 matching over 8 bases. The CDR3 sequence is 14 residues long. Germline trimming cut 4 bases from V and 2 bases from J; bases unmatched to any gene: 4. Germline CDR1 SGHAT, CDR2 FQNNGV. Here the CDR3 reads CASSSHRGTYEQYF. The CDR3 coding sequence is TGTGCCAGCAGCTCCCACAGGGGGACCTACGAGCAGTACTTC.

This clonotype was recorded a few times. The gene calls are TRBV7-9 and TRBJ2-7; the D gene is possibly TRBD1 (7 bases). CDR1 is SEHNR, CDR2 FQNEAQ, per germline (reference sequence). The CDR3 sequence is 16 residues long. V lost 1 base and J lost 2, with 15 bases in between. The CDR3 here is CASSLDAGQTTYEQYF. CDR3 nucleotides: TGTGCCAGCAGCTTAGATGCGGGACAGACAACCTACGAGCAGTACTTC.

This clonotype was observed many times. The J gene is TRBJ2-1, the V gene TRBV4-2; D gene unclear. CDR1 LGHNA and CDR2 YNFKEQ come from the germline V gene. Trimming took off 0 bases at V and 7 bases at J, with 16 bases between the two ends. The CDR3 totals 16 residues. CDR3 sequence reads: CASSQESGLAGNEQFF. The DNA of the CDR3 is TGTGCCAGCAGCCAAGAGAGTGGCTTAGCTGGTAATGAGCAGTTCTTC.

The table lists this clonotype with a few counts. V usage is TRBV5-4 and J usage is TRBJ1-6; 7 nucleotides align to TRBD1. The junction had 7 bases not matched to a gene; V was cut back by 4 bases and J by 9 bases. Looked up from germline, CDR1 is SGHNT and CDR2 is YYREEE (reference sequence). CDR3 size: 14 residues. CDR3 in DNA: TGTGCCAGCAGCCGGGGACAGAATCCTTCACCCCTCCACTTT. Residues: CASSRGQNPSPLHF.

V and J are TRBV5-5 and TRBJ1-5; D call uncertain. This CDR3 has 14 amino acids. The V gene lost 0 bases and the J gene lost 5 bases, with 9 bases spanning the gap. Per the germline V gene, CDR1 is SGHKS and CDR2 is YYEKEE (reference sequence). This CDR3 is CASSLGWRDQPQHF. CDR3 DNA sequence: TGTGCCAGCAGCTTGGGGTGGAGGGATCAGCCCCAGCATTTT.

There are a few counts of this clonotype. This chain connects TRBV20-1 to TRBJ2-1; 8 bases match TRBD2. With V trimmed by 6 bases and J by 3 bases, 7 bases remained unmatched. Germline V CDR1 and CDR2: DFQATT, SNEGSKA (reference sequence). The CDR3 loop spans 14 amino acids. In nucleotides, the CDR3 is TGCAGTGCCTCGCGGGGGGCCAACTACAATGAGCAGTTCTTC. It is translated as CSASRGANYNEQFF.

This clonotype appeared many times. CDR3 sequence reads: CASSYRGQGASGYTF. CDR3 coding DNA: TGTGCCAGCAGTTACCGGGGACAGGGGGCTTCTGGCTACACCTTC. The rearrangement uses TRBV6-5 and TRBJ1-2; 12 nucleotides agree with TRBD1. Germline CDR1 is MNHEY and CDR2 is SVGAGI. The V gene end was trimmed by 2 bases and the J gene end by 7 bases; junction bases not matched to a gene: 5. This CDR3 region has 15 residues.

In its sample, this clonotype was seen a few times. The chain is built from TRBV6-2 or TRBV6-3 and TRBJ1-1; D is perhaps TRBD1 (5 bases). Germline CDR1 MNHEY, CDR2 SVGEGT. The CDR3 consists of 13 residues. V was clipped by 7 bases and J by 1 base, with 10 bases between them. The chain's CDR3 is CASMDTRNTEAFF. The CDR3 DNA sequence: TGTGCCAGCATGGACACGCGGAACACTGAAGCTTTCTTT.

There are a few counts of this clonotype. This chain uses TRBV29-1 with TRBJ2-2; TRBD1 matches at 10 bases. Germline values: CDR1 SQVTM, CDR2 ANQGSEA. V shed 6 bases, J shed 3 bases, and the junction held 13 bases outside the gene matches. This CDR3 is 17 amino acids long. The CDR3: CSVNGADRGLYTGELFF. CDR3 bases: TGCAGCGTCAATGGAGCCGACAGGGGGCTGTACACCGGGGAGCTGTTTTTT.

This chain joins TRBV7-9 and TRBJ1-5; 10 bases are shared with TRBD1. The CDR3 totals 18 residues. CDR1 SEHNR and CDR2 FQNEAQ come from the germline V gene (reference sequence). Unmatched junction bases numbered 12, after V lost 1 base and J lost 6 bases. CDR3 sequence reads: CASSLERGQGTRSQPQHF. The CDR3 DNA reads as TGTGCCAGCAGCTTAGAGAGGGGACAGGGGACGAGGAGTCAGCCCCAGCATTTT.

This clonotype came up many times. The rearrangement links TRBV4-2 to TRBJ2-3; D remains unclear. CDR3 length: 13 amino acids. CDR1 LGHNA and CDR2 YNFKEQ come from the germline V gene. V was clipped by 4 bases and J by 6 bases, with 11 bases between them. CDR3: CASSPQLGDTQYF. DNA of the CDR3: TGTGCCAGCAGCCCACAGTTGGGGGATACGCAGTATTTT.

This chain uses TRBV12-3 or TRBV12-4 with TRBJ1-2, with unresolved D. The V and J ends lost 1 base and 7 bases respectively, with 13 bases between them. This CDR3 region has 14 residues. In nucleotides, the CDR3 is TGTGCCAGCAGTTTAGGGACTGTCACTACTGGCTACACCTTC. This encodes CASSLGTVTTGYTF.

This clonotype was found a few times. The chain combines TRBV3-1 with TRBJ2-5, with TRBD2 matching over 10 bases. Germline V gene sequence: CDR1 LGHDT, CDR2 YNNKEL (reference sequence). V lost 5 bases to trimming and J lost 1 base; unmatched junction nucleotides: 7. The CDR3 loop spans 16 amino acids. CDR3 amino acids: CASSYVAGGLQETQYF. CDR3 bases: TGTGCCAGCAGCTATGTAGCGGGGGGACTCCAAGAGACCCAGTACTTC.

In DNA form, the CDR3 reads TGCGCCAGCAGACGAACCCCCAGGGGAACGGCAGATACGCAGTATTTT. This encodes CASRRTPRGTADTQYF. The chain uses TRBV5-1 and TRBJ2-3, with D possibly matching TRBD1 (6 bases). Germline V lookup: CDR1 SGHRS, CDR2 YFSETQ. This CDR3 is built from 16 residues. The V end was cut by 5 bases, the J end by 4 bases, with 20 bases between.

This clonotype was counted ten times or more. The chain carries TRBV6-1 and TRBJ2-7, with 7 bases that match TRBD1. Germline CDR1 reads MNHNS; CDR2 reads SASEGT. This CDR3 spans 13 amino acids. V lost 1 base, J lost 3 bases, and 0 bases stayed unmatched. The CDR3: CASSEDRGYEQYV. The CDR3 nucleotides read TGTGCCAGCAGTGAAGACAGGGGCTACGAGCAGTACGTC.

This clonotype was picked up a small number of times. This CDR3 is CASSQVGTDNEKLFF. The CDR3 bases are TGCGCCAGCAGCCAAGTTGGGACAGACAATGAAAAACTGTTTTTT. V gene TRBV4-3 combines with J gene TRBJ1-4; 7 positions match TRBD1. The CDR3 contains 15 residues. From germline, CDR1 is LGHNA and CDR2 YSLEER. V gave up 1 base and J gave up 5 bases; unmatched junction bases: 4.

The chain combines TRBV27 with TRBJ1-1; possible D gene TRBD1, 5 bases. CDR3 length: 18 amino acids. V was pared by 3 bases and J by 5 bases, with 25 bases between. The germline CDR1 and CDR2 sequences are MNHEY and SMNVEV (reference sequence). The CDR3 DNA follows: TGTGCCAGCAGTTTCGGCCTACGAGGAGCGGGGCGGGGTACTGAAGCTTTCTTT. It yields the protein CASSFGLRGAGRGTEAFF.

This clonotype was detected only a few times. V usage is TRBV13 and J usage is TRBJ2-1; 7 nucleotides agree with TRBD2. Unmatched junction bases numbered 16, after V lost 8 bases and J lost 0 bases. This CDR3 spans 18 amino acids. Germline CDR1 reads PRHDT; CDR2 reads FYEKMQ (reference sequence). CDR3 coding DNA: TGTGCCAGCGCCTGGGAGGGATCTAGCGGAAGCTCCTACAATGAGCAGTTCTTC. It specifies CASAWEGSSGSSYNEQFF.

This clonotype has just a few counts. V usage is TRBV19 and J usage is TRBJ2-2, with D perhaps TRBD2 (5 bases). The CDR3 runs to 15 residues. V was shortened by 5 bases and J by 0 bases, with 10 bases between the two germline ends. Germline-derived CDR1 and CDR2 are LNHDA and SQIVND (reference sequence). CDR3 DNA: TGTGCCAGTAGTCGTCTAGCCTCGAACACCGGGGAGCTGTTTTTT. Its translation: CASSRLASNTGELFF.

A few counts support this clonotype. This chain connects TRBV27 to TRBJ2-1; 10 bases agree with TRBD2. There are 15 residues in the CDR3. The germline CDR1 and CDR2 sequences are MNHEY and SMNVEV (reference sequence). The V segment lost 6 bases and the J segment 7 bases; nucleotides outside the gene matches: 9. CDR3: CASSSKRGGRNEQFF. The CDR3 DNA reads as TGTGCCAGCAGCTCTAAGCGGGGGGGCCGAAATGAGCAGTTCTTC.